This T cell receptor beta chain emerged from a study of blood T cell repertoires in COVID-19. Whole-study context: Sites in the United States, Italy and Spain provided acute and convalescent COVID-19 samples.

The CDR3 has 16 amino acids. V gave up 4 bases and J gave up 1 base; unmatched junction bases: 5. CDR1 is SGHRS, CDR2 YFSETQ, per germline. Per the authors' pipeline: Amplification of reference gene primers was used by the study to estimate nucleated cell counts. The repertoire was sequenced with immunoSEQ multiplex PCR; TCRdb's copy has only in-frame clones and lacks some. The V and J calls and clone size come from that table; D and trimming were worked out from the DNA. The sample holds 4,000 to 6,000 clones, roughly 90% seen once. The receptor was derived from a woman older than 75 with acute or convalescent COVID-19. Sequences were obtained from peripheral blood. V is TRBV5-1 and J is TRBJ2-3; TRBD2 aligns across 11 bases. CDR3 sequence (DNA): TGCGCCAGCAGCCTTCTAGCGGGGGGAGGCACAGATACGCAGTATTTT. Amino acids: CASSLLAGGGTDTQYF.